This TCR beta chain was obtained from a study of post-analysis software for immune sequencing data. Study outcomes and limitations: Multiple sclerosis patients had significantly lower normalized Chao1 diversity than controls. Comparison of patients with controls showed five TRBV segments more frequent in patients, TRBV5-6, TRBV5-1 and TRBV20-1 among them.

Germline-derived CDR1 and CDR2 are MGHRA and YSYEKL. The CDR3 runs to 15 residues. The table lists this clonotype with a few counts. Its antigen is not identified. Sequencing libraries made from TCR beta cDNA carried unique molecular identifiers. There were roughly 0.95 to 10 million T cells, and some 500,000 cDNA molecules came from them. A single record per CDR3 protein comes from TCRdb applying MiXCR to the PCR reads. In the table there are fewer than 850,000 distinct CDR3 sequences, more than 45% of which are singletons. The receptor comes from a girl aged 5-17 years with multiple sclerosis. The V gene is TRBV4-1, the J gene TRBJ2-5; TRBD1 agrees at 7 bases. The J call may be mistaken, given a closer DNA end match to TRBJ2-7. Material for sequencing was blood. CDR3 in amino acids: CASSPAPTGWDEQYF. The CDR3 nucleotides are TGCGCCAGCAGCCCAGCTCCGACAGGGTGGGACGAGCAGTACTTC.